The entry below gives a single T cell receptor (beta chain) sequence along with its context. This record comes from a study of CD8 T cells in Susac syndrome. RNA totalling roughly 0.45 to 1 ug underwent reverse transcription with random hexamers. Amplification of TCR beta CDR3 spanned 54 Vbeta and 13 Jbeta via immunoSEQ multiplex PCR. TCRdb independently ran MiXCR on the immunoSEQ multiplex PCR reads; one entry per CDR3 protein. This sample has about 70,000 distinct CDR3 sequences, with approximately 95% found just once. The TCR comes from a human donor in good health. Sequenced material: CD8+ T cells from PBMCs.

CDR3 residues: CASSVVPGSQETQYF. The CDR3 DNA sequence: TGTGCCAGCAGCGTAGTACCGGGTTCCCAAGAGACCCAGTACTTC. V gene TRBV9 combines with J gene TRBJ2-5; D not resolved. With 0 bases removed from V and 1 base from J, the gap between germline ends came to 10 bases. The CDR3 sequence is 15 residues long. Looked up from germline, CDR1 is SGDLS and CDR2 is YYNGEE.